Below are 13 T cell receptor beta chains sequenced from a single sample in a study of T cells after yellow fever vaccination (dated by TCRdb to between 2017 and 2020). Libraries were built with 5' RACE. These reads were obtained on an Illumina NovaSeq 6000. The raw public reads went through TCRdb reprocessing: fastp at Q25, MiXCR clone calling, in-frame beta chains kept. Identical CDR3 proteins give one entry, which carries the most common genes and DNA. The sample table shows about 320,000 distinct CDR3 sequences, and 4% to 5.5% are seen once. Of the sample, approximately 19% falls within the top ten clones. This specimen's treatment or condition label, interpreted: live attenuated yellow fever vaccine strain. Sample: PBMCs, taken 15 days after the yellow fever booster vaccination. The receptors come from a man aged 18 to 30 who received the YFV17D yellow fever vaccine.

The V call is TRBV15, the J call TRBJ2-3; D gene ambiguous. The CDR3 is made up of 14 amino acids. Germline assignment: CDR1 LNHNV and CDR2 YYDKDF (reference sequence). With 5 bases removed from V and 1 base from J, the gap between germline ends came to 10 bases. The CDR3 DNA reads as TGTGCCACCAGCTACGGACCAGGCACAGATACGCAGTATTTT. This encodes CATSYGPGTDTQYF. Full variable domain (missing parts from reference TRBV15 and TRBJ2-3): DAMVIQNPRYQVTQFGKPVTLSCSQTLNHNVMYWYQQKSSQAPKLLFHYYDKDFNNEADTPDNFQSRRPNTSFCFLDIRSPGLGDTAMYLCATSYGPGTDTQYFGPGTRLTVL.

The rearrangement joins TRBV7-9 to TRBJ2-3, with D possibly matching TRBD1 (5 bases). Germline V lookup: CDR1 SEHNR, CDR2 FQNEAQ (reference sequence). The CDR3 extends over 15 amino acids. V was trimmed by 1 base and J by 2 bases, leaving 10 bases between them. The CDR3 coding sequence is TGTGCCAGCAGCTTAGGGGCAGGGATCACAGATACGCAGTATTTT. Translated, it gives CASSLGAGITDTQYF. The full variable domain, its missing parts supplied by reference TRBV7-9 and TRBJ2-3, is DTGVSQNPRHKITKRGQNVTFRCDPISEHNRLYWYRQTLGQGPEFLTYFQNEAQLEKSRLLSDRFSAERPKGSFSTLEIQRTEQGDSAMYLCASSLGAGITDTQYFGPGTRLTVL.

This clonotype has at least ten counts. The rearrangement uses TRBV6-5 and TRBJ2-3; D unclear. The germline gives CDR1 MNHEY, CDR2 SVGAGI. The CDR3 contains 13 residues. The V end was cut by 5 bases, the J end by 6 bases, with 12 bases between. In DNA form, the CDR3 reads TGTGCCAGCAGTCACATACGGCAGGATACGCAGTATTTT. The encoded protein is CASSHIRQDTQYF.

The V and J genes are TRBV4-3 and TRBJ2-3; 7 positions agree with TRBD1. The CDR3 has 14 residues. V gave up 4 bases and J gave up 5 bases; unmatched junction bases: 6. In germline, CDR1 is LGHNA, CDR2 YSLEER. CDR3 coding DNA: TGCGCCAGCAGCCCGACAAGACAGGGAGATACGCAGTATTTT. This codes for CASSPTRQGDTQYF.

V and J are TRBV4-3 and TRBJ1-1; tentatively, D is TRBD1 (5 bases). This CDR3 is 13 amino acids long. CDR1 LGHNA and CDR2 YSLEER come from the germline V gene. The V and J ends lost 0 bases and 11 bases respectively, with 13 bases between them. CDR3 DNA sequence: TGCGCCAGCAGCCAAGATCGGGGGATCGGGGCTTTCTTT. Translation: CASSQDRGIGAFF.

This clonotype was recorded at least ten times. The J gene is TRBJ2-4, the V gene TRBV7-8; D is unclear. This CDR3 contains 16 residues. Trimming cost V 5 bases and J 0 bases, with 14 bases left between them. Germline V gene data show CDR1 as SGHVS and CDR2 as FQNEAQ. In DNA, the CDR3 is TGTGCCAGCAGCCCTCACCGTATCGTAGCCAAAAACATTCAGTACTTC. This translates into CASSPHRIVAKNIQYF.

The sample holds many counts of this clonotype. The chain recombines TRBV9 with TRBJ2-7, with 10 bases aligning to TRBD1. This CDR3 comprises 15 residues. Germline trimming cut 0 bases from V and 6 bases from J; bases unmatched to any gene: 6. In germline, CDR1 is SGDLS, CDR2 YYNGEE. The CDR3 is CASSVAGTGVSEQYF. DNA of the CDR3: TGTGCCAGCAGCGTAGCCGGGACAGGGGTCTCCGAGCAGTACTTC.

The chain links TRBV20-1 to TRBJ2-5, with TRBD2 identical over 13 bases. In germline, CDR1 is DFQATT, CDR2 SNEGSKA (reference sequence). With V trimmed by 6 bases and J by 1 base, 5 bases remained unmatched. This CDR3 contains 15 residues. CDR3 amino acids: CSADGTSGAQETQYF. The CDR3 DNA reads as TGCAGTGCGGACGGGACTAGCGGGGCCCAAGAGACCCAGTACTTC.

Note on this clonotype: Lacking the conserved final phenylalanine or tryptophan, this CDR3 likely reflects a read error. No DNA is shown, since the ends of the CDR3 on it are uncertain; the CDR3 is the one TCRdb lists. The V call is TRBV4-3, the J call TRBJ2-3; TRBD2 was called by the table and not checked on the DNA. Germline V gives CDR1 LGHNA, CDR2 YSLEER. With termini counted, the CDR3 has 13 amino acids. The CDR3 sequence is CASSRQTSGGPLP.

V and J are TRBV5-1 and TRBJ2-5; D unresolved. The CDR3 covers 14 residues. Germline V gene data show CDR1 as SGHRS and CDR2 as YFSETQ. Deletions cut 2 bases from V and 4 bases from J, with 12 bases between. The DNA of the CDR3 is TGCGCCAGCAGCTTAGGCACAGAAGGAGAGACCCAGTACTTC. Amino acids: CASSLGTEGETQYF.

The sample holds a few counts of this clonotype. V gene TRBV6-2 or TRBV6-3 combines with J gene TRBJ2-1; 9 positions match TRBD2. The CDR3 length is 18 residues. Germline-derived CDR1 and CDR2 are MNHEY and SVGEGT. V shed 0 bases and J 7 bases; nucleotides not matched to a gene: 13. As DNA, the CDR3 is TGTGCCAGCAGTTACTCGTTAGCGGGAGCCCACGAGGGAAATGAGCAGTTCTTC. This codes for CASSYSLAGAHEGNEQFF.

The V gene is TRBV4-3, the J gene TRBJ1-2; the D gene is possibly TRBD1 (5 bases). The V end lost 0 bases, the J end lost 5 bases, and 13 bases lay between the germline ends. The V gene's germline CDR1 is LGHNA and CDR2 YSLEER. The CDR3 sequence is 15 residues long. The CDR3 sequence: CASSQEVRVGYGYTF. For the CDR3, the DNA is TGCGCCAGCAGCCAAGAGGTCAGGGTGGGATATGGCTACACCTTC.

This clonotype was seen at least ten times. The chain employs TRBV18 and TRBJ2-7; tentatively, D is TRBD2 (6 bases). The V and J ends lost 1 base and 0 bases respectively, with 13 bases between them. Germline-derived CDR1 and CDR2 are KGHSH and LQKENI. The CDR3 is 16 residues long. The CDR3 bases are TGTGCCAGCTCACCACTTGGGGAGGTGTTCTCCTACGAGCAGTACTTC. Translation gives CASSPLGEVFSYEQYF.